The following is a TCR beta chain sequence with its context. Its antigen specificity is not known. It has no much larger one-base neighbor in the sample; base qualities were not kept. This sample stems from a study of post-analysis software for immune sequencing data (dated by TCRdb to the mid-2010s). Regarding the research as a whole: Relapsing-remitting, secondary progressive and progressive-relapsing multiple sclerosis were recorded as disease courses, and subtype annotation was lacking for some patients. The patient repertoires were set against eleven to twelve previously published healthy control repertoires from donors whose ages ranged from about 6 to 25 years. A subset of samples was prepared in parallel using single-end sample barcoding, then pooled and co-amplified after Illumina adapter ligation.

The paper as a whole reports these results and caveats: The control group was slightly older than the multiple sclerosis patient group. Normalized Chao1 diversity was significantly lower in multiple sclerosis patients than controls, suggesting substantial peripheral T-cell clonal expansion. Significantly higher frequencies in patients than in controls were found for roughly 5 TRBV segments, including TRBV5-6, TRBV5-1 and TRBV20-1. Direct clustering with F measure revealed strong co-clustering of samples prepared in the same batch, which led to a batch-effect correction.

Its CDR3 holds 13 amino acids, cysteine through phenylalanine. Of the read, only the CDR3 DNA is kept; its 39 bases are in frame from base 1. Reading the germline V gene gives CDR1 SGDLS and CDR2 YYNGEE. V loses 3 bases, J loses 5 bases, and the germline ends lie 10 bases apart. Libraries came from PCR. The listed sequencing device is Illumina HiSeq 2500. Unique molecular identifiers were incorporated into TCR beta cDNA libraries to reduce PCR and sequencing biases. Per 1 to 10 million input T cells, 500,000 or so cDNA molecules were obtained, such that each molecule approximated one T cell. The same protocol used for the earlier healthy control dataset was applied to prepare and sequence the patient libraries. Samples belonging to the same batch were prepared together, multiplexed and sequenced on a shared HiSeq lane. The source study handled its data this way. MIGEC was used to process the raw barcoded reads, and molecular identifier groups with only a single read were discarded before consensus assembly and CDR3 extraction. Clonotype tables were post-analysed with VDJtools, and diversity was normalized by down-sampling all datasets to the smallest sample size. In repertoire overlap clustering, CDR3 amino acid sequences, but not nucleotide sequences, were matched to correct batch-related cross-sample contamination. The public reads were run again by TCRdb, first through fastp at Q25 and then through MiXCR, and only productive beta chains were kept. Every CDR3 protein is listed once, alongside the most common genes and DNA of its rows. The V and J calls shown here were made by TCRdb, not taken from the authors' results. The sample table records about 620,000 distinct CDR3 sequences; 44% of these occur just once. About 1.8% of the sample comes from the top ten.

To demonstrate the VDJtools post-analysis software, TCR beta repertoires were profiled from the peripheral blood of more than 10 young patients with multiple sclerosis. The patients with multiple sclerosis were children and adolescents between about 6 and 16 years of age. Sequencing used blood. The chain employs TRBV9 and TRBJ2-3, with no D gene named confidently. The TCR originated in a girl under 18 with multiple sclerosis. For the CDR3, the sequence is CASSGRQQDTQYF. The bases are TGTGCCAGCAGCGGGAGACAACAAGATACGCAGTATTTT. With the rest looked up from the reference TRBV9 and TRBJ2-3 genes rather than sequenced, the full variable domain is DSGVTQTPKHLITATGQRVTLRCSPRSGDLSVYWYQQSLDQGLQFLIQYYNGEERAKGNILERFSAQQFPDLHSELNLSSLELGDSALYFCASSGRQQDTQYFGPGTRLTVL.